The rows below give T cell receptor beta chains drawn from one sample of a study of OX40 agonist ivuxolimab in advanced cancers. Generated by immunoSEQ multiplex PCR, the TCRdb table keeps only in-frame clones and is missing some. This sample has 50,000 or so clones, with about 89% found just once. The source was CD4+ or CD8+ T cells sorted from blood, collected in a trial of the OX40 agonist ivuxolimab. These receptors were collected from an adult with an advanced solid tumor such as melanoma, head and neck, liver or kidney cancer. The CDR3 runs from the conserved cysteine through the conserved F or W. The order of the fields is D gene, V gene, J gene, clone size, CDR3 protein, CDR3 DNA. A D gene is named only where the DNA matches it firmly. Some rows mark clone size as missing; the rest say once, few, many or name a class of expanded clone.

D: TRBD1
V: TRBV10-2
J: TRBJ2-1
size: NA
CDR3: CASSESRLTGNNEQFF
DNA: TGCGCCAGCAGTGAGTCCCGGTTGACAGGGAACAATGAGCAGTTCTTC

D: TRBD2
V: TRBV7-8
J: TRBJ2-3
size: NA
CDR3: CASSGKRDPKDTQYF
DNA: TGTGCCAGCAGCGGGAAGCGGGACCCTAAAGATACGCAGTATTTT

D: NA
V: TRBV6-6
J: TRBJ1-2
size: few
CDR3: CASSYSGYGYTF
DNA: TGTGCCAGCAGTTACTCTGGCTATGGCTACACCTTC

D: TRBD1
V: TRBV5-1
J: TRBJ2-2
size: NA
CDR3: CASSFLQGLAGELFF
DNA: TGCGCCAGCAGCTTTCTACAGGGGCTAGCCGGGGAGCTGTTTTTT

D: NA
V: TRBV9
J: TRBJ2-2
size: NA
CDR3: CASSVGVGTGELFF
DNA: TGTGCCAGCAGCGTAGGGGTAGGCACCGGGGAGCTGTTTTTT

D: NA
V: TRBV10-1
J: TRBJ2-7
size: NA
CDR3: CASTRRGRSSYEQYF
DNA: TGCGCCAGCACCCGCAGGGGCCGCAGCTCCTACGAGCAGTACTTC

D: TRBD2
V: TRBV28
J: TRBJ2-5
size: NA
CDR3: CASSLLGLAGDFEETQYF
DNA: TGTGCCAGCAGTTTATTAGGGCTAGCGGGAGACTTTGAAGAGACCCAGTACTTC

D: NA
V: TRBV28
J: TRBJ2-5
size: NA
CDR3: CASSSYASETQYF
DNA: TGTGCCAGCAGCTCCTATGCAAGCGAGACCCAGTACTTC

D: NA
V: TRBV4-1
J: TRBJ2-7
size: NA
CDR3: CASSQDFWGGPYEQYF
DNA: TGCGCCAGCAGCCAAGATTTTTGGGGTGGACCCTACGAGCAGTACTTC

D: NA
V: TRBV5-5
J: TRBJ2-5
size: NA
CDR3: CASSRRAEETQYF
DNA: TGTGCCAGCAGCCGGAGGGCGGAAGAGACCCAGTACTTC

D: TRBD1
V: TRBV6-4
J: TRBJ2-7
size: NA
CDR3: CASSEPDRTYEQYF
DNA: TGTGCCAGCAGTGAACCGGACAGGACTTACGAGCAGTACTTC

D: TRBD1
V: TRBV28
J: TRBJ2-2
size: NA
CDR3: CASSQGQGTGELFF
DNA: TGTGCCAGCAGTCAGGGACAGGGTACCGGGGAGCTGTTTTTT

D: NA
V: TRBV19
J: TRBJ1-1
size: NA
CDR3: CASRARGLSTEAFF
DNA: TGTGCCAGTAGGGCGCGGGGCCTCAGCACTGAAGCTTTCTTT

D: NA
V: TRBV28
J: TRBJ1-4
size: NA
CDR3: CASSSSMFGVEKLFF
DNA: TGTGCCAGCAGCTCCTCGATGTTCGGCGTGGAAAAACTGTTTTTT

D: NA
V: TRBV5-6
J: TRBJ2-2
size: NA
CDR3: CASSWSPSGTGELFF
DNA: TGTGCCAGCAGCTGGTCTCCCTCGGGCACCGGGGAGCTGTTTTTT

D: NA
V: TRBV11-2
J: TRBJ1-1
size: NA
CDR3: CASSSRSSTEAFF
DNA: TGTGCCAGCAGCAGCCGGTCGAGCACTGAAGCTTTCTTT

D: TRBD1
V: TRBV18
J: TRBJ2-3
size: NA
CDR3: CAGGQGFTDTQYF
DNA: TGTGCAGGGGGACAGGGCTTCACAGATACGCAGTATTTT

D: NA
V: TRBV18
J: TRBJ2-1
size: NA
CDR3: CASSYEGGRRLNEQFF
DNA: TGTGCCAGCTCATATGAGGGGGGGCGGCGCCTCAATGAGCAGTTCTTC

D: TRBD1
V: TRBV7-9
J: TRBJ1-6
size: NA
CDR3: CASSSDRGISPLHF
DNA: TGTGCCAGCAGCTCGGACAGGGGAATTTCACCCCTCCACTTT

D: NA
V: TRBV28
J: TRBJ1-1
size: NA
CDR3: CASSLMGNTEAFF
DNA: TGTGCCAGCAGTTTAATGGGGAACACTGAAGCTTTCTTT

D: NA
V: TRBV2
J: TRBJ2-1
size: NA
CDR3: CASRVESEQFF
DNA: TGTGCCAGTAGGGTGGAGAGTGAGCAGTTCTTC

D: NA
V: TRBV12-2
J: TRBJ1-1
size: NA
CDR3: CASRLNYEAFF
DNA: TGTGCAAGTCGCTTAAACTATGAAGCTTTCTTT

D: NA
V: TRBV2
J: TRBJ2-1
size: once
CDR3: CASSEALSGTQDDEQFF
DNA: TGTGCCAGCAGTGAAGCTCTTTCTGGGACACAGGACGATGAGCAGTTCTTC

D: TRBD1
V: TRBV5-1
J: TRBJ1-2
size: NA
CDR3: CASNGQGLGGYGYTF
DNA: TGCGCCAGCAACGGACAGGGGCTGGGTGGCTATGGCTACACCTTC

D: NA
V: TRBV11-2
J: TRBJ1-4
size: NA
CDR3: CASSPGLNEKLFF
DNA: TGTGCCAGCAGCCCGGGGCTTAATGAAAAACTGTTTTTT

D: NA
V: TRBV5-1
J: TRBJ2-7
size: NA
CDR3: CASFSNEQYF
DNA: TGCGCCAGTTTCTCGAACGAGCAGTACTTC

D: TRBD1
V: TRBV19
J: TRBJ2-7
size: NA
CDR3: CARDRDRDLYEQYF
DNA: TGTGCCAGAGACCGGGACAGGGACCTCTACGAGCAGTACTTC

D: NA
V: TRBV19
J: TRBJ2-2
size: NA
CDR3: CASSILTGAGTGELFF
DNA: TGTGCCAGTAGTATTTTGACGGGAGCGGGCACCGGGGAGCTGTTTTTT

D: NA
V: TRBV9
J: TRBJ1-2
size: NA
CDR3: CASSVGPYGYTF
DNA: TGTGCCAGCAGCGTAGGTCCCTATGGCTACACCTTC

D: TRBD1
V: TRBV7-8
J: TRBJ2-5
size: NA
CDR3: CASSSGTGIETQYF
DNA: TGTGCCAGCAGCTCGGGGACAGGGATAGAGACCCAGTACTTC

D: TRBD1
V: TRBV5-1
J: TRBJ1-1
size: once
CDR3: CASSLVPGQGARFF
DNA: TGCGCCAGCAGCTTGGTTCCGGGACAGGGGGCGCGGTTCTTT

D: TRBD1
V: TRBV11-2
J: TRBJ1-2
size: few
CDR3: CASRSRQSRQGDNYGYTF
DNA: TGTGCCAGCAGGTCTCGCCAATCAAGACAGGGGGATAACTATGGCTACACCTTC

D: NA
V: TRBV9
J: TRBJ2-7
size: NA
CDR3: CASSVDIGTYEQYF
DNA: TGTGCCAGCAGCGTAGATATAGGAACTTACGAGCAGTACTTC

D: NA
V: TRBV15
J: TRBJ1-5
size: NA
CDR3: CATSSSNQPQHF
DNA: TGTGCCACGTCTTCTAGCAATCAGCCCCAGCATTTT

D: TRBD1
V: TRBV28
J: TRBJ2-7
size: NA
CDR3: CASSSRDRALYEQYF
DNA: TGTGCCAGCAGTTCAAGGGACAGGGCCCTGTACGAGCAGTACTTC

D: NA
V: TRBV7-2
J: TRBJ2-7
size: NA
CDR3: CASSLSALYEQYF
DNA: TGTGCCAGCAGCTTGAGTGCCCTCTACGAGCAGTACTTC

D: NA
V: TRBV12-5
J: TRBJ1-1
size: NA
CDR3: CASGWTENTEAFF
DNA: TGTGCTAGTGGTTGGACGGAGAACACTGAAGCTTTCTTT

D: TRBD1
V: TRBV29-1
J: TRBJ1-1
size: NA
CDR3: CSVFRTGDTEAFF
DNA: TGCAGCGTCTTCCGGACAGGGGACACTGAAGCTTTCTTT

D: TRBD1
V: TRBV5-1
J: TRBJ1-1
size: few
CDR3: CASSFTGQGWTEAFF
DNA: TGCGCCAGCAGCTTTACGGGACAGGGATGGACTGAAGCTTTCTTT

D: NA
V: TRBV28
J: TRBJ1-2
size: NA
CDR3: CASSTGSPYGYTF
DNA: TGTGCCAGCTCGACCGGCTCGCCTTATGGCTACACCTTC

D: TRBD1
V: TRBV29-1
J: TRBJ1-2
size: NA
CDR3: CSVHRGSNYGYTF
DNA: TGCAGCGTCCACAGGGGGTCTAACTATGGCTACACCTTC

D: NA
V: TRBV7-9
J: TRBJ2-1
size: NA
CDR3: CASSLADEQFF
DNA: TGTGCCAGCAGCTTAGCGGATGAGCAGTTCTTC

D: NA
V: TRBV18
J: TRBJ1-2
size: NA
CDR3: CASSRDRSEGYTF
DNA: TGTGCCAGCTCACGTGACAGGTCGGAGGGCTACACCTTC

D: NA
V: TRBV6-5
J: TRBJ1-1
size: NA
CDR3: CASSEGGGDTEAFF
DNA: TGTGCCAGCAGTGAAGGGGGGGGAGACACTGAAGCTTTCTTT

D: TRBD1
V: TRBV5-5
J: TRBJ2-1
size: NA
CDR3: CASSFPGGNEQFF
DNA: TGTGCCAGCAGCTTCCCAGGGGGCAATGAGCAGTTCTTC

D: NA
V: TRBV9
J: TRBJ2-1
size: NA
CDR3: CASSVGTHQGIEQFF
DNA: TGTGCCAGCAGCGTAGGGACTCACCAGGGTATTGAGCAGTTCTTC

D: NA
V: TRBV5-1
J: TRBJ2-7
size: once
CDR3: CASSIRQAYEQYF
DNA: TGCGCCAGCAGCATAAGACAGGCCTACGAGCAGTACTTC

D: NA
V: TRBV18
J: TRBJ2-6
size: NA
CDR3: CASSYQGAGANVLTF
DNA: TGTGCCAGCTCATATCAGGGTGCTGGGGCCAACGTCCTGACTTTC

D: NA
V: TRBV2
J: TRBJ1-1
size: NA
CDR3: CASSGEGYTEAFF
DNA: TGTGCCAGCAGTGGAGAGGGGTACACTGAAGCTTTCTTT

D: TRBD1
V: TRBV18
J: TRBJ1-4
size: NA
CDR3: CASSPTGGNEKLFF
DNA: TGTGCCAGCTCACCAACAGGGGGTAATGAAAAACTGTTTTTT

D: TRBD2
V: TRBV5-1
J: TRBJ2-3
size: once
CDR3: CASSPTSGYTDTQYF
DNA: TGCGCCAGCAGCCCTACTAGCGGGTACACAGATACGCAGTATTTT

D: TRBD1
V: TRBV5-4
J: TRBJ2-7
size: NA
CDR3: CASSSRQGLSYEQYF
DNA: TGTGCCAGCAGCTCTCGACAGGGGTTATCCTACGAGCAGTACTTC

D: TRBD1
V: TRBV29-1
J: TRBJ1-1
size: NA
CDR3: CSVRTGGTEAFF
DNA: TGCAGCGTGCGGACAGGGGGCACTGAAGCTTTCTTT